The 2 T cell receptor beta chains given below trace back to one sample, sequenced in a study of cytomegalovirus exposure and HLA in healthy donors. PCR amplification relied on 60 Vbeta primers (plus 13 Jbeta primers). Using immunoSEQ multiplex PCR, the repertoire was profiled, and TCRdb retains in-frame clones only, with some absent. The data hold 110,000 or so clones, with about four fifths observed a single time. The sample taken for sequencing was PBMCs. These receptors all come from a woman between 40 and 55 years old in good health and CMV-seronegative.

The CDR3 DNA reads TGTGCCACCAGCAGAGTTCCGGGACAGGCCCACTATGGCTACACCTTC. Amino acid sequence: CATSRVPGQAHYGYTF. The chain has TRBV15 and TRBJ1-2; 8 bases fit TRBD1. Germline CDR1 is LNHNV and CDR2 is YYDKDF (reference sequence). The CDR3 spans 16 residues. Unmatched junction bases numbered 7, after V lost 1 base and J lost 3 bases. The full variable domain, in which reference TRBV15 and TRBJ1-2 provide the parts outside the CDR3, is DAMVIQNPRYQVTQFGKPVTLSCSQTLNHNVMYWYQQKSSQAPKLLFHYYDKDFNNEADTPDNFQSRRPNTSFCFLDIRSPGLGDTAMYLCATSRVPGQAHYGYTFGSGTRLTVV.

The chain uses TRBV2 and TRBJ2-3, with TRBD2 as a possible D gene (6 bases). The length of the CDR3 is 19 residues. Germline assignment: CDR1 SNHLY and CDR2 FYNNEI. Trimming left V 3 bases short and J 2 bases short, with 24 bases between. The CDR3 bases are TGTGCCAGCAGTGAGGTTTTTCGCGGGAACCCCGGGGACACAGATACGCAGTATTTT. Translating gives CASSEVFRGNPGDTDTQYF.